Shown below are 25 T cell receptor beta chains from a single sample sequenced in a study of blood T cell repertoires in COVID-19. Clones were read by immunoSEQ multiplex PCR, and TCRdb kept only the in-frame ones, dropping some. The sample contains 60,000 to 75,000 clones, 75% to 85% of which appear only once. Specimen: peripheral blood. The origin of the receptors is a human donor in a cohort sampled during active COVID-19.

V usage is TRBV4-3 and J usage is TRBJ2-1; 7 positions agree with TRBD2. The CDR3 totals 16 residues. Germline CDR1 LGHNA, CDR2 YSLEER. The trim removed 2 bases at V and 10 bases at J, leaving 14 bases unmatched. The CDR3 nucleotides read TGCGCCAGCAGCCAAAGGGGTTCCGGGGAGGGCGGCGAGCAGTTCTTC. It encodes CASSQRGSGEGGEQFF.

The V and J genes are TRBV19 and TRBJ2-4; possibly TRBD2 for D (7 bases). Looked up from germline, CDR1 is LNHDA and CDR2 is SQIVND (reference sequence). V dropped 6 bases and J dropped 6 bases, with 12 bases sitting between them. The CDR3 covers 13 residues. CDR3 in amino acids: CASSLGGANIQYF. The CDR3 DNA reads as TGTGCCAGTAGCCTAGGGGGGGCAAACATTCAGTACTTC.

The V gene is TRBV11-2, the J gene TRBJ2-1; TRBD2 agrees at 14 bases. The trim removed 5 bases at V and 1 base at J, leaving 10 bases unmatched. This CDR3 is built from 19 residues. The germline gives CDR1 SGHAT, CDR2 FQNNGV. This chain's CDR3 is CASSKRTSGGTLSYNEQFF. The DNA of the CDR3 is TGTGCCAGCAGCAAAAGGACTAGCGGGGGGACCCTATCCTACAATGAGCAGTTCTTC.

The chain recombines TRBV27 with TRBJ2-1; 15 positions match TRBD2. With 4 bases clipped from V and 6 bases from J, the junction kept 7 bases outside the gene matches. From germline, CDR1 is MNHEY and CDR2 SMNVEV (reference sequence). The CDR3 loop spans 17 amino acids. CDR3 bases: TGTGCCAGCAGTTCAAGGACTAGCGGGGGGGCGCGCAATGAGCAGTTCTTC. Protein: CASSSRTSGGARNEQFF.

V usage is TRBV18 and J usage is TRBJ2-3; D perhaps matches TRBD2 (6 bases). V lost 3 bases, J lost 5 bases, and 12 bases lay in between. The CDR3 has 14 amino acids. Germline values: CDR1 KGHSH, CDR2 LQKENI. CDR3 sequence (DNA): TGTGCCAGCTCACCTCTGACGGAGGGAGATACGCAGTATTTT. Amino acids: CASSPLTEGDTQYF.

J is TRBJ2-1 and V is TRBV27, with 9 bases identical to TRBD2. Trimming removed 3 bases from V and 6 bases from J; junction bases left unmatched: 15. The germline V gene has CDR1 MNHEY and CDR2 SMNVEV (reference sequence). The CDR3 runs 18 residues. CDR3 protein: CASSFLPPRAGGLNEQFF. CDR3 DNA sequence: TGTGCCAGCAGTTTCCTCCCTCCTAGAGCGGGGGGCCTCAATGAGCAGTTCTTC.

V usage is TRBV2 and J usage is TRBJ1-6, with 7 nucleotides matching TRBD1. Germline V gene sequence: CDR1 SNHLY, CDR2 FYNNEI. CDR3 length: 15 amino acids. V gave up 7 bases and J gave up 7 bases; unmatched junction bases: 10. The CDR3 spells CASTGQGVSNSPLHF. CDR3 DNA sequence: TGTGCCAGCACGGGGCAGGGGGTTAGCAATTCACCCCTCCACTTT.

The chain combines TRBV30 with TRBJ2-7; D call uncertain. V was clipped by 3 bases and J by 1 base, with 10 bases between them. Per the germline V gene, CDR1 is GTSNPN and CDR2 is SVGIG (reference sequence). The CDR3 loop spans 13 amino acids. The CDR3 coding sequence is TGTGCCTGGAGATTTGCAGGATCCTACGAGCAGTACTTC. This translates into CAWRFAGSYEQYF.

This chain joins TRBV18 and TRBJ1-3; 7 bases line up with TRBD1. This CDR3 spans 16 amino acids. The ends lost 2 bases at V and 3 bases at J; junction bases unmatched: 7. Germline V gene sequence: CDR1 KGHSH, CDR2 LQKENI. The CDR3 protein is CASSPFDRVVGNTIYF. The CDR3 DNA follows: TGTGCCAGCTCACCATTCGACAGGGTGGTTGGAAACACCATATATTTT.

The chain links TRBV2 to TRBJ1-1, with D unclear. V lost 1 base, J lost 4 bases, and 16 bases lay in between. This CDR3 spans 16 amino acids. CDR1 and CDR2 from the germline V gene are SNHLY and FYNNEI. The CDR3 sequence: CASSEVSGDMGTEAFF. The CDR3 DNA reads TGTGCCAGCAGTGAAGTATCGGGTGATATGGGCACTGAAGCTTTCTTT.

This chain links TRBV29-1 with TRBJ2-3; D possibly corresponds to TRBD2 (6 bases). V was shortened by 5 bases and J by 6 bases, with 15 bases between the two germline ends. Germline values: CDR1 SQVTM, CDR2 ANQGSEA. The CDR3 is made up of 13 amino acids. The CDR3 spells CSVHSPGGDTQYF. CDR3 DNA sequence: TGCAGCGTTCACTCCCCCGGGGGTGATACGCAGTATTTT.

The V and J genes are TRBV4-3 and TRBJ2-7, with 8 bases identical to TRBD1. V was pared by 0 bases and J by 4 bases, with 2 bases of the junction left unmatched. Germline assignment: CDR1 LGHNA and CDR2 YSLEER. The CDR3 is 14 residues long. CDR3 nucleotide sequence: TGCGCCAGCAGCCAAGATGACAGGGGATACGAGCAGTACTTC. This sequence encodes CASSQDDRGYEQYF.

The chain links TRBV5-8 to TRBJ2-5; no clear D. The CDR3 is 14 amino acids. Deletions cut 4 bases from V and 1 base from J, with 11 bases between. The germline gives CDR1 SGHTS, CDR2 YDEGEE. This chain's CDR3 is CASSAGHRQETQYF. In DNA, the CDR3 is TGTGCCAGCAGCGCTGGCCACCGCCAAGAGACCCAGTACTTC.

The CDR3 sequence: CASRSYYGYTF. The CDR3, as DNA: TGTGCCAGCAGGAGTTACTATGGCTACACCTTC. V is TRBV12-3 or TRBV12-4 and J is TRBJ1-2; D remains ambiguous. Trimming took off 6 bases at V and 3 bases at J, with 5 bases between the two ends. The CDR3 totals 11 residues.

CDR3 sequence reads: CASSLDIKGAEAFF. The CDR3 nucleotides are TGTGCCAGCAGCTTGGATATAAAGGGGGCTGAAGCTTTCTTT. The chain recombines TRBV5-4 with TRBJ1-1, with D possibly being TRBD1 (6 bases). In germline, CDR1 is SGHNT, CDR2 YYREEE (reference sequence). Trimming removed 0 bases from V and 6 bases from J, with 12 bases in between. This CDR3 is built from 14 residues.

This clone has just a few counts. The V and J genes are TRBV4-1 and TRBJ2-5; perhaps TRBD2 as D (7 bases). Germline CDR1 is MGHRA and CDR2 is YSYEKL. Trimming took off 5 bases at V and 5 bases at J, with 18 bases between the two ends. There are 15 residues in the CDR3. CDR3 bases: TGCGCCAGCAGCGCGGGGGCCGGAGGGTGGGAGACCCAGTACTTC. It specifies CASSAGAGGWETQYF.

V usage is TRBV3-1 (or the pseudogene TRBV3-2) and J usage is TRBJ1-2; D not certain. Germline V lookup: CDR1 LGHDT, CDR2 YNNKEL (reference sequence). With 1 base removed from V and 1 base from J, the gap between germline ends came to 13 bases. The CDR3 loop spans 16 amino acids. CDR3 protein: CASSQVLTNYNYGYTF. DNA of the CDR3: TGTGCCAGCAGCCAAGTACTCACGAACTATAACTATGGCTACACCTTC.

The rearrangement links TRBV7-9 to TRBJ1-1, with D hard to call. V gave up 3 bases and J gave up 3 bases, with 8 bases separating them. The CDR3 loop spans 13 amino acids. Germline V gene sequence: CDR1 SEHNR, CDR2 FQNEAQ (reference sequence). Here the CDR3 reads CASSFGTDTEAFF. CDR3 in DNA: TGTGCCAGCAGCTTTGGTACAGACACTGAAGCTTTCTTT. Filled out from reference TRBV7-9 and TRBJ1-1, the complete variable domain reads DTGVSQNPRHKITKRGQNVTFRCDPISEHNRLYWYRQTLGQGPEFLTYFQNEAQLEKSRLLSDRFSAERPKGSFSTLEIQRTEQGDSAMYLCASSFGTDTEAFFGQGTRLTVV.

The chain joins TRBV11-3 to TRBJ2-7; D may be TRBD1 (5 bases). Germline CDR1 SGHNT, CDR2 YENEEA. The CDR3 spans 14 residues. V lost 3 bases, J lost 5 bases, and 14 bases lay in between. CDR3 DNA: TGTGCCAGCAGCTTCAGCCAGGGTCTGGACGAGCAGTACTTC. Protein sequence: CASSFSQGLDEQYF.

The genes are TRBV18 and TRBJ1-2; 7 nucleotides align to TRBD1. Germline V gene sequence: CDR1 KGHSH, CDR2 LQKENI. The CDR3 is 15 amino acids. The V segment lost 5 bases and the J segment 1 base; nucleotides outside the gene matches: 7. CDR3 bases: TGTGCCAGCTCATCGACAGGGTTGGGTAACTATGGCTACACCTTC. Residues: CASSSTGLGNYGYTF.

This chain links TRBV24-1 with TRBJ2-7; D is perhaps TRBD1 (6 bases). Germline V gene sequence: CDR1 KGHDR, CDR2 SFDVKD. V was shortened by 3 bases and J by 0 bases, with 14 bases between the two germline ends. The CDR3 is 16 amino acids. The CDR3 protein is CATSDPPQGLSYEQYF. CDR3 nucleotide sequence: TGTGCCACCAGTGATCCCCCACAGGGTCTCTCCTACGAGCAGTACTTC.

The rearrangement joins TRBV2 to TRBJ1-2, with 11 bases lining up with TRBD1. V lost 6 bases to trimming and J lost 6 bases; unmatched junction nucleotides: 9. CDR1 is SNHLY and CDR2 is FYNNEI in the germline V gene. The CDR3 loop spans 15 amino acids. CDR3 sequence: CASSPRTGGGDGYTF. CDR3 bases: TGTGCCAGCAGCCCAAGGACAGGGGGCGGTGATGGCTACACCTTC. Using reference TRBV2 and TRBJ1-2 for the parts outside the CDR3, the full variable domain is EPEVTQTPSHQVTQMGQEVILRCVPISNHLYFYWYRQILGQKVEFLVSFYNNEISEKSEIFDDQFSVERPDGSNFTLKIRSTKLEDSAMYFCASSPRTGGGDGYTFGSGTRLTVV.

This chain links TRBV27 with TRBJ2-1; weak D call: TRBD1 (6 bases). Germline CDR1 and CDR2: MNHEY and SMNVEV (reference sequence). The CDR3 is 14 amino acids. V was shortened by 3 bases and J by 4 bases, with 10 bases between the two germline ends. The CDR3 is CASSFGQGYNEQFF. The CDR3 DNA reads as TGTGCCAGCAGTTTTGGGCAGGGGTACAATGAGCAGTTCTTC.

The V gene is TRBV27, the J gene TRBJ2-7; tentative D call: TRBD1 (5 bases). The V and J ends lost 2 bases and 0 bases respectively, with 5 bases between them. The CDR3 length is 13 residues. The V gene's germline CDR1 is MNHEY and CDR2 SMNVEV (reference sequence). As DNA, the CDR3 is TGTGCCAGCAGTTTAGACAGCTCCTACGAGCAGTACTTC. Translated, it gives CASSLDSSYEQYF.

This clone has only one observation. The CDR3 loop is CASSLDSTDTQYF. For the CDR3, the DNA is TGTGCCAGCAGCTTAGACAGTACAGATACGCAGTATTTT. The chain links TRBV5-6 to TRBJ2-3; D might be TRBD1 (5 bases). The CDR3 extends over 13 amino acids. The germline V gene encodes CDR1 SGHDT and CDR2 YYEEEE. Trimming shortened V by 2 bases and J by 3 bases, and 7 bases separated the two germline ends.